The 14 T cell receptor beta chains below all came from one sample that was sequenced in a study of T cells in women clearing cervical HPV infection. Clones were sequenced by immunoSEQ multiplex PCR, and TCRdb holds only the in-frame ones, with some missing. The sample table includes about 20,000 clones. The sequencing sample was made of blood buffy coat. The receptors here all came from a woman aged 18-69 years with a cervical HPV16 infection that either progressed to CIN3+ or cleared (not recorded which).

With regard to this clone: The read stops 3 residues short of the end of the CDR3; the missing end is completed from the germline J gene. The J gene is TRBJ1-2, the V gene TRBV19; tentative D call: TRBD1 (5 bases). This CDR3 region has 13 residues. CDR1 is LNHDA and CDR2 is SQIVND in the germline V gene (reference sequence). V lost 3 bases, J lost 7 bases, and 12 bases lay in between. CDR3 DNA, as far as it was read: TGTGCCAGTAGTATCGGGGGGATTGCTGGC. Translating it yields CASSIGGIAG. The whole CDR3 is CASSIGGIAGYTF. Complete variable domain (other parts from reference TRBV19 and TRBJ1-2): DGGITQSPKYLFRKEGQNVTLSCEQNLNHDAMYWYRQDPGQGLRLIYYSQIVNDFQKGDIAEGYSVSREKKESFPLTVTSAQKNPTAFYLCASSIGGIAGYTFGSGTRLTVV.

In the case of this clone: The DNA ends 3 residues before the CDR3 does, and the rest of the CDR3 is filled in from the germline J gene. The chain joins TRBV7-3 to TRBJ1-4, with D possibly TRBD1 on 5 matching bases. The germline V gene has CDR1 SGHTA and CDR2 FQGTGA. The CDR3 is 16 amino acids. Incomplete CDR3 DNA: TGTGCCAGCAGCCCACGACAGTTGTCTGGGGCCAACGTA. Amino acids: CASSPRQLSGANV. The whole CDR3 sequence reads CASSPRQLSGANVLFF.

Partial CDR3 DNA: TGTGCCAGCAGTGAGCTTTTTCGGAGCGGGGTTACAGATACG. Its protein is CASSELFRSGVTDT. The whole CDR3 protein is CASSELFRSGVTDTQYF. The chain combines TRBV2 with TRBJ2-3, with TRBD2 matching 7 bases. The read is 3 residues too short to cover the CDR3 end, so that end is filled in from the germline J gene. Trimming cost V 3 bases and J 3 bases; bases outside gene matches: 12. This CDR3 contains 17 residues. Germline V gene data show CDR1 as SNHLY and CDR2 as FYNNEI.

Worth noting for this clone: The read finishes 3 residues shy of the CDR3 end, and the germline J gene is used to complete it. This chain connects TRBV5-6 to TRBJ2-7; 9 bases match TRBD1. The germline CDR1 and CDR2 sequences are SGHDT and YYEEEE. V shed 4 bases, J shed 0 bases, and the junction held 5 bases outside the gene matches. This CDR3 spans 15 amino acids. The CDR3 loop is CASSPRTGVSYEQYF. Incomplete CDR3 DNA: TGTGCCAGCAGCCCCAGGACAGGGGTCTCCTACGAG.

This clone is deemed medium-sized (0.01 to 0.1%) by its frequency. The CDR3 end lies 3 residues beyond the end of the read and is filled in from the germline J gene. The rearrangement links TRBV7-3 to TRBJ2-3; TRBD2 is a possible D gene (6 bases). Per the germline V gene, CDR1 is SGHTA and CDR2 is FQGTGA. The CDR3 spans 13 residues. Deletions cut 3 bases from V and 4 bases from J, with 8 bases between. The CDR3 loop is CASSFGGSDTQYF. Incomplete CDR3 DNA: TGTGCCAGCAGCTTCGGGGGTTCAGATACG.

The CDR3 spells CASRAGTGHQPQHF. The CDR3 bases that were read are TGTGCCAGCAGAGCCGGGACAGGCCATCAGCCC. The rearrangement uses TRBV6-2 or TRBV6-3 and TRBJ1-5, with 8 positions matching TRBD1. The read finishes 3 residues shy of the CDR3 end, and the germline J gene is used to complete it. V was clipped by 6 bases and J by 5 bases; unmatched bases: 6. Germline values: CDR1 MNHEY, CDR2 SVGEGT. CDR3 size: 14 residues.

Partial CDR3 DNA: TGTGCCAGCAGCTTAACAGGGACCTACAATGAG. Translating it yields CASSLTGTYNE. The full-length CDR3 reads as CASSLTGTYNEQFF. The chain carries TRBV11-1 and TRBJ2-1; tentatively, D is TRBD1 (6 bases). Sequencing ends 3 residues short of the CDR3 end; the germline J gene provides the rest. V shed 2 bases and J shed 2 bases, with 7 bases lying between them. Germline lookup yields CDR1 SGHAT and CDR2 FQDESV (reference sequence). The length of the CDR3 is 14 residues.

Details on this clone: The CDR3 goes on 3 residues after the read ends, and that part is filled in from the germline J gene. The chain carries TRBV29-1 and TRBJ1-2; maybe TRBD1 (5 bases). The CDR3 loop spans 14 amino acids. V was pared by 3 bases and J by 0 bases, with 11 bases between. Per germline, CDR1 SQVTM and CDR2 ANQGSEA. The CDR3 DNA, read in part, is TGCAGCGTTGATCTCCAGACAGCTAACTATGGC. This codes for CSVDLQTANYG. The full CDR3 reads CSVDLQTANYGYTF.

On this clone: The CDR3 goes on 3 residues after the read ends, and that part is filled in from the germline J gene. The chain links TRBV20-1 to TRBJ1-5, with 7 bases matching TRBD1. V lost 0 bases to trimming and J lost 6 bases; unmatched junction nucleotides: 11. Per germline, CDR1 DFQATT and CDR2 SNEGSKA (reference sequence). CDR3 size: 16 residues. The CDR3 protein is CSARDRVDREGQPQHF. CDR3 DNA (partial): TGCAGTGCTAGAGATCGCGTTGACAGGGAAGGTCAGCCC.

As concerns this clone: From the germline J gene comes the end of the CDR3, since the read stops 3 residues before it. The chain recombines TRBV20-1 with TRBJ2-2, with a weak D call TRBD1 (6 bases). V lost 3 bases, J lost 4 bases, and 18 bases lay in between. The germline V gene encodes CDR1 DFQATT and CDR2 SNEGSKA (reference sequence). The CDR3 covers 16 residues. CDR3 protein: CSASSHREWGTGELFF. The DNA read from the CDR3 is TGCAGTGCTAGTTCTCACAGGGAATGGGGCACCGGGGAG.

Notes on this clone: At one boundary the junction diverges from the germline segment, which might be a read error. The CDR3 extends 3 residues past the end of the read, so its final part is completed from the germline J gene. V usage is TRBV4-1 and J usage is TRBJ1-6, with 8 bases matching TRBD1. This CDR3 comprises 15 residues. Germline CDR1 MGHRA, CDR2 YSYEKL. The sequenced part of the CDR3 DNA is TGCACCAGCAGCCAGGAGACAGGGGTGGATTCACCC. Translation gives CTSSQETGVDSP. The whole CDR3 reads CTSSQETGVDSPLHF.

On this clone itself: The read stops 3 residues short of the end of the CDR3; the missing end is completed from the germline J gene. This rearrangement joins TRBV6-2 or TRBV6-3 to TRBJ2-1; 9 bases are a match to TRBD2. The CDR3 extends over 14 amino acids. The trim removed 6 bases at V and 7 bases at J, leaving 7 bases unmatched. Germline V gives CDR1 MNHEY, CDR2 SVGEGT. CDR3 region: CASRGGGAKNEQFF. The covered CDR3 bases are TGTGCCAGCAGGGGCGGGGGGGCCAAGAATGAG.

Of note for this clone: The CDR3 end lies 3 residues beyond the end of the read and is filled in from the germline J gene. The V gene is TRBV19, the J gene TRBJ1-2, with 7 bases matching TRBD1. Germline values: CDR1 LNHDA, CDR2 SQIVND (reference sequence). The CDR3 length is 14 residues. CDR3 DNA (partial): TGTGCCAGTAGTATTGACAGGGCCTACAATGAC. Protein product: CASSIDRAYND. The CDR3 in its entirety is CASSIDRAYNDYTF.

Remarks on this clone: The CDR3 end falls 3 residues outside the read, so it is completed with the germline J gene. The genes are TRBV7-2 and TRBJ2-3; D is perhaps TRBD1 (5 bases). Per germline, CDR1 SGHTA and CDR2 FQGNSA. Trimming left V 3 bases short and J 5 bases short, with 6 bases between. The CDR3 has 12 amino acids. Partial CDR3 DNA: TGTGCCAGCAGCTTTACAGGAGATACG. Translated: CASSFTGDT. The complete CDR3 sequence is CASSFTGDTQYF.